This TCR beta chain stems from a study of blood T cell repertoires in COVID-19. Study background: Donors in the United States, Italy and Spain gave samples during acute or convalescent COVID-19. From T cells, B-cell-depleted T cells, or PBMCs came the material, which was cDNA or gDNA.

The ends were cut back, 9 bases at V and 0 bases at J, with 13 bases in the middle. Germline CDR1 reads MNHEY; CDR2 reads SMNVEV (reference sequence). The length of the CDR3 is 14 residues. In the original processing: Amplification of reference gene primers was used by the study to estimate nucleated cell counts. The repertoire was sequenced with immunoSEQ multiplex PCR; TCRdb's copy has only in-frame clones and lacks some. V and J calls and clone size are copied from that table; D and trimming were computed from the DNA. The repertoire has 100,000 to 150,000 clones, roughly 84% of them found once; the top ten carry 9.5% to 15%.

Sequenced: peripheral blood. This clonotype originated in a woman aged 25 to 45 who had recovered from COVID-19. The rearrangement uses TRBV27 and TRBJ2-3; the D is unclear. The CDR3 spells CASRLLGSTDTQYF. For the CDR3, the DNA is TGTGCCAGTAGACTTTTAGGTAGCACAGATACGCAGTATTTT.